This is a list of T cell receptor beta chains from one sample in a study of early T cells in non-severe SARS-CoV-2 infection. Each CDR3 protein gets one entry after TCRdb re-called the 5' RACE reads with MiXCR. The data hold approximately 64,000 distinct CDR3 sequences, with 4.9% observed a single time. Material: whole blood. The source is an adult who was a healthcare worker with PCR-confirmed SARS-CoV-2 infection or an uninfected control (not recorded which). CDR3s include the opening cysteine and the closing phenylalanine or tryptophan. A D gene is named only where the DNA matches it firmly. Clone size, where shown, is once, few, many, or a class for clones that have expanded.

>12|NA|TRBJ2-3|TRBV10-2|once
TGCGCCAGCAGTGAGTCTGAAAGGGCCCAGTATTTT
CASSESERAQYF
>14|NA|TRBJ2-2|TRBV2|many
TGTGCCAGTACTCTGGAGGCGGGCACCGGGGAGCTGTTTTTT
CASTLEAGTGELFF
>15|TRBD1|TRBJ1-1|TRBV19|many
TGTGCCAGTACTCCAGGACAGGGTTTGAACACTGAAGCTTTCTTT
CASTPGQGLNTEAFF
>16|TRBD2|TRBJ2-7|TRBV28|many
TGTGCCAGCAGTTTAATGTCTAGCGGGAGTCGGAACGAGCAGTACTTC
CASSLMSSGSRNEQYF
>15|NA|TRBJ2-7|TRBV14|NA
TGTGCCAGCAGCCGTGGGACTCTACTCCTCCACGAGCAGTACTTC
CASSRGTLLLHEQYF
>13|NA|TRBJ2-7|TRBV5-6|many
TGTGCCAGCAGCCCGCGGACAATCACGCGGCAGTACTTC
CASSPRTITRQYF
>17|NA|TRBJ2-1|TRBV7-9|NA
TGTGCCAGCAGCCCCCGGGGTGTCTCAGGGGGGTACAATGAGCAGTTCTTC
CASSPRGVSGGYNEQFF
>12|NA|TRBJ2-1|TRBV10-3|many
TGTGCCATCAGTGAGCTAGCGAATGAGCAGTTCTTC
CAISELANEQFF
>11|TRBD1|TRBJ1-4|TRBV9|many
TGTGCCAGCAGCGGGGGACAGGGACTGTTTTTT
CASSGGQGLFF
>13|NA|TRBJ2-7|TRBV7-7|few
TGTGCCAGCAGTCGGGGGTTAACCTACGAGCAGTACTTC
CASSRGLTYEQYF
>14|NA|TRBJ2-1|TRBV11-3|NA
TGTGCCAGCAGCTTAATGTCAACGGGTCATGAGCAGTTCTTC
CASSLMSTGHEQFF
>13|NA|TRBJ1-2|TRBV19|NA
TGTGCCAGTAGTAGAGACAGGTCGAGTGGCTACACCTTC
CASSRDRSSGYTF
>15|TRBD2|TRBJ2-1|TRBV20-1|few
TGCAGTGCTAGAACCGGGACTAGCGGGAGCCTTGAGCAGTTCTTC
CSARTGTSGSLEQFF
>13|NA|TRBJ1-2|TRBV20-1|many
TGCAGTGCTAGAGATCCAGGGCGCTATGGCTACACCTTC
CSARDPGRYGYTF
>15|NA|TRBJ2-1|TRBV20-1|many
TGCAGTGCTAGAACAGGGAAGGAGGGTTACAATGAGCAGTTCTTC
CSARTGKEGYNEQFF
>16|NA|TRBJ1-3|TRBV18|NA
TGTGCCAGCTCACCACTACCGGGAGGATCTGGAAACACCATATATTTT
CASSPLPGGSGNTIYF
>13|NA|TRBJ1-2|TRBV12-3/TRBV12-4|many
TGTGCCAGCAGTCCAGACGGAATCTATGGCTACACCTTC
CASSPDGIYGYTF
>16|TRBD1|TRBJ1-5|TRBV4-1|many
TGCGCCAGCAGCCTAGACAGGGGGATTCGGAATCAGCCCCAGCATTTT
CASSLDRGIRNQPQHF
>13|NA|TRBJ2-7|TRBV6-6|many
TGTGCCAGCAGTTACGCGCGCAGGGACGAGCAGTACTTC
CASSYARRDEQYF
>15|TRBD1|TRBJ1-4|TRBV20-1|few
TGCAGTGCTACACGTACCGGGACAGGCGATGAAAAACTGTTTTTT
CSATRTGTGDEKLFF
>13|TRBD1|TRBJ2-7|TRBV20-1|NA
TGCAGTGCCAATCGGGACAGCATCAGCGAGCAGTACTTC
CSANRDSISEQYF
>13|NA|TRBJ2-2|TRBV6-4|many
TGTGCCAGCAGTGCAGGGGACACCGGGGAGCTGTTTTTT
CASSAGDTGELFF
>15|NA|TRBJ2-5|TRBV6-5|few
TGTGCCAGCAGTCCCGAAGACACCTACGTGGAGACCCAGTACTTC
CASSPEDTYVETQYF
>16|TRBD1|TRBJ2-5|TRBV27|few
TGTGCCAGCAGTTTAACCTGGGACAGGGTTCAAGAGACCCAGTACTTC
CASSLTWDRVQETQYF
>19|TRBD1|TRBJ2-3|TRBV28|NA
TGTGCCAGCAGTTCGGGGCTCGCTTCGAGACAGGGTCCCACAGATACGCAGTATTTT
CASSSGLASRQGPTDTQYF
>14|NA|TRBJ1-2|TRBV9|many
TGTGCCAGCAGCGCCCACTCCTCTTTACAAGGCTACACCTTC
CASSAHSSLQGYTF
>13|NA|TRBJ1-1|TRBV5-1|few
TGCGCCAGCAGCTTGGGGGGTAAGGTCGAAGCTTTCTTT
CASSLGGKVEAFF
>16|NA|TRBJ2-2|TRBV7-9|many
TGTGCCAGCAGCACCTACCCAGGGCGGGTCACCGGGGAGCTGTTTTTT
CASSTYPGRVTGELFF
>13|NA|TRBJ2-2|TRBV7-6|few
TGTGCCAGCAGCCGGGAATACACCGGGGAGCTGTTTTTT
CASSREYTGELFF
>14|TRBD1|TRBJ1-1|TRBV12-3/TRBV12-4|many
TGTGCCAGCAGTTTGACAGGGATGAACACTGAAGCTTTCTTT
CASSLTGMNTEAFF
>14|TRBD1|TRBJ2-2|TRBV29-1|many
TGCAGCGTTGTCCGGACAGGGAACACCGGGGAGCTGTTTTTT
CSVVRTGNTGELFF
>15|NA|TRBJ1-2|TRBV14|many
TGTGCCAGCAGCCAAGTACCGGTAGAGGGCTATGGCTACACCTTC
CASSQVPVEGYGYTF
>14|NA|TRBJ2-3|TRBV6-5|NA
TGTGCCAGCAGTTACGAACACAGCACAGATACGCAGTATTTT
CASSYEHSTDTQYF
>14|NA|TRBJ2-3|TRBV6-5|NA
TGTGCCAGCAGGCCACCGGGGGGCACAGATACGCAGTATTTT
CASRPPGGTDTQYF
>15|NA|TRBJ1-2|TRBV3-1|many
TGTGCCAGCAGCCAAGCGGGGGCGCTTACCTATGGCTACACCTTC
CASSQAGALTYGYTF
>15|TRBD2|TRBJ2-3|TRBV5-4|many
TGTGCCAGCAGCGCAATAGCGGGAGGTACAGATACGCAGTATTTT
CASSAIAGGTDTQYF
>17|TRBD2|TRBJ2-1|TRBV24-1|many
TGTGCCACCAGTGATTCCGTAGGGCGGGGGACCTACAATGAGCAGTTCTTC
CATSDSVGRGTYNEQFF
>14|TRBD1|TRBJ2-7|TRBV5-1|many
TGCGCCAGCAGCGGGACAGGGAATTCCTACGAGCAGTACTTC
CASSGTGNSYEQYF
>17|TRBD2|TRBJ2-3|TRBV3-1|many
TGTGCCAGCAGCCAAGATCCAGCGGGGGGGCCTGGAGATACGCAGTATTTT
CASSQDPAGGPGDTQYF
>13|NA|TRBJ2-1|TRBV24-1|many
TGTGCCACCAGTGATCCGGGGAGGAATGAGCAGTTCTTC
CATSDPGRNEQFF
>15|TRBD2|TRBJ2-2|TRBV2|few
TGTGCCAGCAGTGAAGGCGGGGGGATGGCCGGGGAGCTGTTTTTT
CASSEGGGMAGELFF
>14|TRBD2|TRBJ2-1|TRBV2|NA
TGTGCCAGCACCGGACTAGCGAGAGACAATGAGCAGTTCTTC
CASTGLARDNEQFF
>17|TRBD2|TRBJ2-7|TRBV20-1|many
TGCAGTGCCCAGAAGTGGCAACCGGGACTACTCTCCTACGAGCAGTACTTC
CSAQKWQPGLLSYEQYF
>14|NA|TRBJ2-2|TRBV2|NA
TGTGCCAGCAGTGTGACGGGTAACACCGGGGAGCTGTTTTTT
CASSVTGNTGELFF
>15|NA|TRBJ1-2|TRBV5-5|many
TGTGCCAGCAGCAACAGTCTGGAGAGAAGATATGGCTACACCTTC
CASSNSLERRYGYTF
>11|NA|TRBJ1-1|TRBV20-1|NA
TGCAGTGCTAGCAAACGGGCTGAAGCTTTCTTT
CSASKRAEAFF
>15|NA|TRBJ2-7|TRBV7-3|many
TGTGCCAGCAGCTTAGGCCTAGCGAGCTCCTACGAGCAGTACTTC
CASSLGLASSYEQYF
>14|NA|TRBJ2-1|TRBV20-1|few
TGCAGTGCTAGAGATTGGTCGGGGGCAGGTGAGCAGTTCTTC
CSARDWSGAGEQFF
>15|TRBD2|TRBJ2-5|TRBV7-9|few
TGTGCCAGCAGCGAATTAGCGGGACGCCAAGAGACCCAGTACTTC
CASSELAGRQETQYF
>15|TRBD2|TRBJ2-1|TRBV20-1|many
TGCAGTGCTAGACTATTCCGGGGGGGGCCAGATGAGCAGTTCTTC
CSARLFRGGPDEQFF
>16|TRBD2|TRBJ2-3|TRBV7-9|few
TGTGCCAGCAGCTTATGGCGGGAGCAAGGCACAGATACGCAGTATTTT
CASSLWREQGTDTQYF
>15|TRBD2|TRBJ2-5|TRBV2|many
TGTGCCAGCAGCGGGACTAGCGGGACCCAAGAGACCCAGTACTTC
CASSGTSGTQETQYF
>14|TRBD2|TRBJ2-3|TRBV27|many
TGTGCCAGCACCTCAGGACTAGCGGGGGATACGCAGTATTTT
CASTSGLAGDTQYF
>10|NA|TRBJ2-3|TRBV29-1|few
TGCAGCTACCTGACAGATACGCAGTATTTT
CSYLTDTQYF